One sample yielded the 20 T cell receptor beta chains listed below, sequenced in a study of Graves' ophthalmopathy and Graves' hyperthyroidism. Amplification from RNA transcripts yielded the TCR beta CDR3 regions. First-round RT-PCR relied on HTBI primers, and a second-round multiplex PCR came next. TCRdb re-derived calls from the multiplex PCR reads in MiXCR, one entry per CDR3 protein. The data show about 400,000 distinct CDR3 sequences, approximately 20% seen once. Sequencing input: peripheral blood. The receptors shown here come from a woman younger than 30 with Graves' ophthalmopathy.

This clonotype was counted ten times or more. This rearrangement joins TRBV7-9 to TRBJ2-2; D may correspond to TRBD1 or TRBD2 (5 bases each). The CDR3 is 14 amino acids. Germline V gives CDR1 SEHNR, CDR2 FQNEAQ (reference sequence). V was trimmed by 11 bases and J by 0 bases, leaving 13 bases between them. The CDR3 DNA follows: TGTGCCCCCCGGGACGCGGCGAACACCGGGGAGCTGTTTTTT. It codes for CAPRDAANTGELFF.

This clonotype occurred many times. The rearrangement links TRBV7-2 to TRBJ1-2; the match to TRBD1 covers 7 bases. The CDR3 spans 13 residues. The germline V gene has CDR1 SGHTA and CDR2 FQGNSA. The J segment lost 8 bases and the V segment lost 5 bases, leaving 8 bases of the junction unmatched. CDR3 in amino acids: CASSLDRVDGYTF. The CDR3 coding sequence is TGTGCCAGCAGCCTTGACAGGGTTGACGGCTACACCTTC.

The chain carries TRBV15 and TRBJ2-7; unclear D gene. CDR1 LNHNV and CDR2 YYDKDF come from the germline V gene (reference sequence). Trimming took off 3 bases at V and 5 bases at J, with 11 bases between the two ends. This CDR3 region has 13 residues. CDR3 nucleotide sequence: TGTGCCACCAGCAGGGAGATAAGTAACGAGCAGTACTTC. Amino acids: CATSREISNEQYF. Using reference TRBV15 and TRBJ2-7 for the parts outside the CDR3, the full variable domain is DAMVIQNPRYQVTQFGKPVTLSCSQTLNHNVMYWYQQKSSQAPKLLFHYYDKDFNNEADTPDNFQSRRPNTSFCFLDIRSPGLGDTAMYLCATSREISNEQYFGPGTRLTVT.

The sample holds many counts of this clonotype. The CDR3 coding sequence is TGTGCCAGCAGCTTCCGGCGGGGAGGCACCGGGGAGCTGTTTTTT. Its translation is CASSFRRGGTGELFF. The chain joins TRBV7-2 to TRBJ2-2; D possibly corresponds to TRBD2 (6 bases). Germline CDR1 SGHTA, CDR2 FQGNSA. Trimming took off 3 bases at V and 4 bases at J, with 12 bases between the two ends. There are 15 residues in the CDR3.

This clonotype showed up many times. The V call is TRBV30, the J call TRBJ2-7; possibly TRBD2 for D (6 bases). Germline V CDR1 and CDR2: GTSNPN, SVGIG (reference sequence). Trimming shortened V by 7 bases and J by 7 bases, and 20 bases separated the two germline ends. The CDR3 runs 13 residues. The CDR3 DNA reads TGTGCCTTCAGGCGGGGACCCGATGGGGAGCAGTACTTC. Encoded protein: CAFRRGPDGEQYF. Together with reference TRBV30 and TRBJ2-7, the CDR3 gives the full variable domain: SQTIHQWPATLVQPVGSPLSLECTVEGTSNPNLYWYRQAAGRGLQLLFYSVGIGQISSEVPQNLSASRPQDRQFILSSKKLLLSDSGFYLCAFRRGPDGEQYFGPGTRLTVT.

This rearrangement joins TRBV5-1 to TRBJ2-7, with D unclear. V shed 0 bases and J shed 6 bases, with 13 bases lying between them. The CDR3 loop spans 14 amino acids. CDR1 is SGHRS, CDR2 YFSETQ, per germline. CDR3 coding DNA: TGCGCCAGCAGCTTGGGGCAGGCGCTAACCGAGCAGTACTTC. Its protein is CASSLGQALTEQYF.

This clonotype showed up many times. The J gene is TRBJ2-5, the V gene TRBV6-1; a weak D match, TRBD2 (5 bases). Germline CDR1 reads MNHNS; CDR2 reads SASEGT. This CDR3 region has 16 residues. Trimming removed 6 bases from V and 3 bases from J, with 20 bases in between. Here the CDR3 reads CASSPDSREVKETQYF. The CDR3 DNA reads as TGTGCCAGCAGCCCCGATAGTCGGGAAGTCAAAGAGACCCAGTACTTC.

This clonotype appeared once. Germline and junction disagree at one end, which may indicate a read error. This chain uses TRBV6-2 or TRBV6-3 with TRBJ1-5; D unclear. The length of the CDR3 is 15 residues. The germline CDR1 and CDR2 sequences are MNHEY and SVGEGT. The CDR3 spells CPSSYGGERNQPQHF. The CDR3 DNA reads TGTCCCAGCAGTTATGGTGGGGAGCGCAATCAGCCCCAGCATTTT.

This clonotype was seen repeatedly, ten times or more. The V and J genes are TRBV7-2 and TRBJ2-5; 7 bases match TRBD2. With V trimmed by 5 bases and J by 2 bases, 5 bases remained unmatched. This CDR3 is 14 amino acids long. Germline CDR1 SGHTA, CDR2 FQGNSA. This CDR3 reads CASSRTRTQETQYF. CDR3 nucleotides: TGTGCCAGCAGCCGGACTAGGACTCAAGAGACCCAGTACTTC.

The sample holds many counts of this clonotype. The V call is TRBV27, the J call TRBJ1-6; D not resolved. Germline lookup yields CDR1 MNHEY and CDR2 SMNVEV (reference sequence). The germline V and J ends were trimmed by 3 bases and 7 bases, with 13 bases remaining between them. The CDR3 is made up of 15 amino acids. The CDR3 reads CASSFTRQANSPLHF. CDR3 sequence (DNA): TGTGCCAGCAGTTTCACCAGACAAGCCAATTCACCCCTCCACTTT.

This chain joins TRBV10-3 and TRBJ1-1; 9 bases map to TRBD1. The CDR3 covers 12 residues. V lost 10 bases, J lost 10 bases, and 10 bases stayed unmatched. In germline, CDR1 is ENHRY, CDR2 SYGVKD. The DNA of the CDR3 is TGTGCCAGCCGGGACAGGGTTTTGGGAGCTTTCTTT. It encodes CASRDRVLGAFF.

V is TRBV10-3 and J is TRBJ2-7, with 9 bases identical to TRBD1. Germline values: CDR1 ENHRY, CDR2 SYGVKD. V shed 6 bases, J shed 3 bases, and the junction held 3 bases outside the gene matches. This CDR3 has 13 amino acids. The CDR3 loop is CAIRPGQGYEQYF. The CDR3 bases are TGTGCCATCAGGCCGGGACAGGGCTACGAGCAGTACTTC.

This clonotype was detected ten times or more. Germline is not matched at one junction end, which may reflect a read error. The V and J genes are TRBV20-1 and TRBJ1-5; the match to TRBD1 covers 10 bases. Germline values: CDR1 DFQATT, CDR2 SNEGSKA (reference sequence). This CDR3 has 13 residues. CDR3 in DNA: TGCAGTGTTAGACAGGGGGCCAGCCAGCCCCAGCATTTT. Residues: CSVRQGASQPQHF.

The sample holds many counts of this clonotype. The chain carries TRBV15 and TRBJ1-5; D gene ambiguous. This CDR3 has 16 amino acids. V shed 1 base and J shed 1 base, with 11 bases lying between them. CDR1 is LNHNV, CDR2 YYDKDF, per germline (reference sequence). CDR3 protein: CATSRGGLSSNQPQHF. The DNA of the CDR3 is TGTGCCACCAGCAGAGGAGGGTTGTCGAGCAATCAGCCCCAGCATTTT.

This clonotype appeared many times. The chain uses TRBV11-2 and TRBJ1-2, with TRBD1 matching over 7 bases. The germline gives CDR1 SGHAT, CDR2 FQNNGV. This CDR3 contains 17 residues. The V gene end was trimmed by 1 base and the J gene end by 8 bases; junction bases not matched to a gene: 16. The CDR3 loop reads CASSLGSRDSRLVGYTF. The CDR3 DNA reads as TGTGCCAGCAGCTTAGGGAGTCGGGACAGCCGTCTTGTGGGCTACACCTTC.

There are many counts of this clonotype. This chain uses TRBV10-2 with TRBJ2-2; unclear D gene. Germline assignment: CDR1 WSHSY and CDR2 SAAADI. This CDR3 has 13 amino acids. Trimming took off 5 bases at V and 2 bases at J, with 6 bases between the two ends. The CDR3 DNA reads as TGCGCCAGCAGTAATCTAAACACCGGGGAGCTGTTTTTT. It is translated as CASSNLNTGELFF.

This clonotype was seen repeatedly, ten times or more. V gene TRBV27 combines with J gene TRBJ1-2; tentative D call: TRBD1 (6 bases). This CDR3 region has 16 residues. The germline CDR1 and CDR2 sequences are MNHEY and SMNVEV (reference sequence). V shed 5 bases and J shed 3 bases, with 19 bases lying between them. CDR3 nucleotide sequence: TGTGCCAGCAGTCCAAAAGGGGGGCTCGCCTACTATGGCTACACCTTC. Its translation is CASSPKGGLAYYGYTF.

The sample holds many counts of this clonotype. This sequence joins TRBV28 and TRBJ2-7, with a tentative D call TRBD2 (6 bases). Germline CDR1 MDHEN, CDR2 SYDVKM. Trimming removed 6 bases from V and 3 bases from J, with 24 bases in between. This CDR3 is 17 amino acids long. The CDR3: CASSSTNRGTTSYEQYF. CDR3 DNA sequence: TGTGCCAGCAGCTCTACTAATCGGGGGACGACGAGCTACGAGCAGTACTTC. Using reference TRBV28 and TRBJ2-7 for the parts outside the CDR3, the full variable domain is DVKVTQSSRYLVKRTGEKVFLECVQDMDHENMFWYRQDPGLGLRLIYFSYDVKMKEKGDIPEGYSVSREKKERFSLILESASTNQTSMYLCASSSTNRGTTSYEQYFGPGTRLTVT.

This clonotype appeared a single time. The chain recombines TRBV6-5 with TRBJ1-3; no firm D call. Germline lookup yields CDR1 MNHEY and CDR2 SVGAGI. CDR3 size: 15 residues. Trimming shortened V by 4 bases and J by 7 bases, and 17 bases separated the two germline ends. CDR3 nucleotides: TGTGCCAGCAGTTCTGAGGGTGGTCTGGCGAACACCATATATTTT. This sequence encodes CASSSEGGLANTIYF.

The sample holds many counts of this clonotype. The CDR3 region is CASGPRGQSYEQYF. The CDR3 DNA is TGTGCCAGCGGCCCCCGGGGTCAGAGCTACGAGCAGTACTTC. The chain employs TRBV7-2 and TRBJ2-7, with D possibly matching TRBD2 (5 bases). The V gene's germline CDR1 is SGHTA and CDR2 FQGNSA. The V end was cut by 8 bases, the J end by 3 bases, with 17 bases between. The CDR3 sequence is 14 residues long.